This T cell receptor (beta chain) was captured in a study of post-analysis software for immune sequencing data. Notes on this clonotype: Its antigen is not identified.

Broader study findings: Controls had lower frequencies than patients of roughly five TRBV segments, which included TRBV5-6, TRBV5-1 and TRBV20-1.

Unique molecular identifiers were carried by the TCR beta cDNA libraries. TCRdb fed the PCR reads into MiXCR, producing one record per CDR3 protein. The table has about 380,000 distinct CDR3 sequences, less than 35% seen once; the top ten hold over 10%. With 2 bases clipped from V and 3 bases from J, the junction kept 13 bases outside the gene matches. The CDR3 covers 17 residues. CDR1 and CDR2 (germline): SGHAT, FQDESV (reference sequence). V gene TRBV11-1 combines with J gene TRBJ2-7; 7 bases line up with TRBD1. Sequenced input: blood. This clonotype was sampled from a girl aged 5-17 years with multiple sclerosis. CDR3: CASSLSSGGRGLYEQYF. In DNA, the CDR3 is TGTGCCAGCAGCTTATCTTCAGGGGGACGAGGGCTCTACGAGCAGTACTTC.